There are many counts of the clone carrying this TCR beta chain. The antigen remains undetermined. This entry is derived from a study of T cells after yellow fever vaccination. Across the whole study: Preparation of fractions with low cell numbers was performed using SMART-Seq v4 Ultra Low Input.

This CDR3 is built from 13 residues. CDR1 is MNHNS, CDR2 SASEGT, per germline. V trimming: 7 bases; J trimming: 7 bases; junction bases outside the gene matches: 7. TCRdb redid the calling of the 5' RACE reads with MiXCR, one entry per CDR3 protein. The profile covers fewer than 400,000 distinct CDR3 sequences, with 6.2% appearing a single time and 15% taken by the ten largest. Findings and caveats of the study: In post-booster samples, most primary-vaccination clones reappeared (about 97% CD4, about 90% CD8). By day 5 rather than day 15, the secondary response had peaked, though it was weaker.

The chain couples TRBV6-1 to TRBJ1-5, with 7 bases aligning to TRBD1. The TCR was taken from a man aged 25-45 years who received the YFV17D yellow fever vaccine. The specimen was PBMCs, collected 5 days after the yellow fever booster vaccination. CDR3 coding DNA: TGTGCCAGCACCCCCCGAGGGGGCCAGCCCCAGCATTTT. This gives the protein CASTPRGGQPQHF.